Each of the 14 T cell receptor beta chains below was sequenced from the same sample in a study of cytomegalovirus exposure and HLA in healthy donors. PCR amplification relied on 60 Vbeta primers (plus 13 Jbeta primers). Produced via immunoSEQ multiplex PCR; TCRdb's table is partial and in-frame only. Altogether 120,000 or so clones are present, over 9.5% being singletons, with the ten largest covering roughly 4.2%. Material: PBMCs. The source is a woman aged 18-30 years in good health and CMV-seropositive.

The table lists this clone with a few counts. The chain is built from TRBV28 and TRBJ1-2; 8 bases align to TRBD1. The V segment lost 1 base and the J segment 4 bases; nucleotides outside the gene matches: 17. This CDR3 region has 19 residues. Germline-derived CDR1 and CDR2 are MDHEN and SYDVKM. In nucleotides, the CDR3 is TGTGCCAGCAGTTTATTAATTACAGGGGGGACGGGGCTGGGCTATGGCTACACCTTC. Encoded protein: CASSLLITGGTGLGYGYTF.

The gene calls are TRBV11-1 and TRBJ2-2, with 7 bases fitting TRBD1. V lost 5 bases and J lost 8; bases outside the gene matches: 8. This CDR3 comprises 14 residues. Germline V gene data show CDR1 as SGHAT and CDR2 as FQDESV (reference sequence). CDR3 nucleotide sequence: TGTGCCAGCAGCCAAGGACAGGTGGGGGGGGAGCTGTTTTTT. This sequence encodes CASSQGQVGGELFF.

The chain uses TRBV6-6 and TRBJ2-1; a possible D gene is TRBD2 (6 bases). CDR3 length: 16 residues. V lost 0 bases, J lost 6 bases, and 15 bases lay in between. Germline loops: CDR1 MNHNY, CDR2 SVGAGI (reference sequence). For the CDR3, the DNA is TGTGCCAGCAGTTACTCCCAGGTACGGGGGAGCAATGAGCAGTTCTTC. As protein: CASSYSQVRGSNEQFF.

The chain links TRBV5-8 to TRBJ1-2, with no clear D. This CDR3 has 11 residues. Germline loops: CDR1 SGHTS, CDR2 YDEGEE. V lost 2 bases, J lost 6 bases, and 5 bases lay in between. The CDR3 sequence is CASSFFDGYTF. The DNA of the CDR3 is TGTGCCAGCAGCTTTTTCGATGGCTACACCTTC.

The V call is TRBV13, the J call TRBJ2-5; D may be TRBD1 (5 bases). The assigned J gene may be wrong: the sequence end matches TRBJ2-7 better. The germline V gene has CDR1 PRHDT and CDR2 FYEKMQ (reference sequence). The CDR3 spans 14 residues. The CDR3 coding sequence is TGTGCCAGCAGTCGTACCATACAGGAATCCGAGCAGTACTTC. Translated, it gives CASSRTIQESEQYF.

This clone was counted between two and nine times. This chain connects TRBV6-5 to TRBJ2-5; TRBD1 agrees at 8 bases. The CDR3 covers 14 residues. Unmatched junction bases numbered 1, after V lost 0 bases and J lost 4 bases. Germline V gene data show CDR1 as MNHEY and CDR2 as SVGAGI. The CDR3 sequence is CASSYSTGGETQYF. The CDR3 DNA reads TGTGCCAGCAGTTACTCAACAGGGGGAGAGACCCAGTACTTC.

A few counts support this clone. The chain recombines TRBV28 with TRBJ2-1; 8 nucleotides line up with TRBD2. CDR1 MDHEN and CDR2 SYDVKM come from the germline V gene. The CDR3 is made up of 16 amino acids. J lost 5 bases, V lost 5 bases, and 11 bases had no gene match. DNA for the CDR3: TGTGCCAGCAGTCTCCTAAGCGGGAGAACAGACAATGAGCAGTTCTTC. Amino acids: CASSLLSGRTDNEQFF.

This sequence joins TRBV5-1 and TRBJ2-3, with D tentatively TRBD1 (5 bases). Trimming left V 4 bases short and J 0 bases short, with 12 bases between. The CDR3 sequence is 15 residues long. Germline values: CDR1 SGHRS, CDR2 YFSETQ. The CDR3 region has the DNA TGCGCCAGCAGCCTGGATGGGGCTAGCACAGATACGCAGTATTTT. It translates to CASSLDGASTDTQYF.

This clone was found a few times. This chain connects TRBV30 to TRBJ1-1; D is unresolved. Germline V gene sequence: CDR1 GTSNPN, CDR2 SVGIG (reference sequence). The V and J ends lost 5 bases and 4 bases respectively, with 14 bases between them. The CDR3 sequence is 13 residues long. The CDR3 protein is CAWASTELTEAFF. DNA of the CDR3: TGTGCCTGGGCCTCGACGGAGCTCACTGAAGCTTTCTTT.

V is TRBV2 and J is TRBJ2-2; TRBD2 aligns across 9 bases. This CDR3 region has 14 residues. The germline V gene encodes CDR1 SNHLY and CDR2 FYNNEI. J was trimmed by 5 bases and V by 7 bases; bases with no gene match: 5. The DNA of the CDR3 is TGTGCCAGCACCCGTCTAGCGGGAACCGGGGAGCTGTTTTTT. Translating it yields CASTRLAGTGELFF.

The chain carries TRBV5-4 and TRBJ1-5; D call uncertain. With 2 bases removed from V and 3 bases from J, the gap between germline ends came to 9 bases. CDR1 is SGHNT, CDR2 YYREEE, per germline (reference sequence). The CDR3 spans 14 residues. Here the CDR3 DNA reads TGTGCCAGCAGCTTATCCAGGATCAATCAGCCCCAGCATTTT. It codes for CASSLSRINQPQHF.

This chain joins TRBV30 and TRBJ1-2; D call uncertain. V dropped 3 bases and J dropped 6 bases, with 14 bases sitting between them. Germline CDR1 is GTSNPN and CDR2 is SVGIG (reference sequence). This CDR3 is 13 amino acids long. In DNA form, the CDR3 reads TGTGCCTGGAGCCCGCTTGTGGGCCATGGCTACACCTTC. It yields the protein CAWSPLVGHGYTF.

This chain uses TRBV14 with TRBJ1-6, with 10 bases lining up with TRBD1. With 4 bases clipped from V and 7 bases from J, the junction kept 1 base outside the gene matches. Germline V CDR1 and CDR2: SGHDN, FVKESK. CDR3 length: 14 residues. The CDR3 here is CASSRQGANSPLHF. The CDR3 nucleotides are TGTGCCAGCAGCCGACAGGGGGCAAATTCACCCCTCCACTTT.

This clone was detected only a few times. The genes are TRBV9 and TRBJ1-5; 9 positions agree with TRBD1. Trimming at V came to 1 base and at J to 6 bases, leaving 2 bases not matched to a gene. The germline V gene encodes CDR1 SGDLS and CDR2 YYNGEE. This CDR3 contains 14 residues. The CDR3 loop is CASSVTGGSQPQHF. As DNA, the CDR3 is TGTGCCAGCAGCGTAACAGGGGGCTCTCAGCCCCAGCATTTT.